This T cell receptor (beta chain) appears in the sequencing data of a study of shared clonotypes between healthy human individuals. In its sample, this clone was seen a few times. Sequenced by immunoSEQ multiplex PCR; TCRdb stores in-frame clones only, minus some. This table holds around 1.1 million clones, 70% to 80% found once. J gave up 4 bases and V 4 bases, and 16 bases lay outside the gene matches. The CDR3 consists of 18 residues. Germline values: CDR1 LNHDA, CDR2 SQIVND (reference sequence). Sequenced sample: memory CD4+ T cells from PBMCs. Stated subset: CD45RA-negative fraction. V gene TRBV19 combines with J gene TRBJ2-5, with 9 bases lining up with TRBD1. This sequence originates from a young man in good health. Some clones in this sample may be carry-over from other donors' samples. The CDR3, as DNA: TGTGCCAGTAGTAGCAGGTTAGGACAGGGGAATTCGTTAGAGACCCAGTACTTC. Its translation is CASSSRLGQGNSLETQYF. Complete variable domain (other parts from reference TRBV19 and TRBJ2-5): DGGITQSPKYLFRKEGQNVTLSCEQNLNHDAMYWYRQDPGQGLRLIYYSQIVNDFQKGDIAEGYSVSREKKESFPLTVTSAQKNPTAFYLCASSSRLGQGNSLETQYFGPGTRLLVL.